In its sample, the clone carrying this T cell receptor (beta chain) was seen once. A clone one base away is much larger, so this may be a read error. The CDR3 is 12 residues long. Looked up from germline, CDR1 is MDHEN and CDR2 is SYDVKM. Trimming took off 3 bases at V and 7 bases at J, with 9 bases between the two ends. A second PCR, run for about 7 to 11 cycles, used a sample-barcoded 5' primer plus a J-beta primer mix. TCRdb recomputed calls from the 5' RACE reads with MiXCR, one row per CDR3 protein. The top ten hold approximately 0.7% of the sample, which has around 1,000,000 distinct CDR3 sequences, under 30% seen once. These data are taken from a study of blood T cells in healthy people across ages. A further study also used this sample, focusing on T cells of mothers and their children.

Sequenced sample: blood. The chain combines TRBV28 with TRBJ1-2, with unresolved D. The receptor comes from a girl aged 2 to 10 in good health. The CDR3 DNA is TGTGCCAGCAGTTTGGACCACGGTGGCTACACCTTC. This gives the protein CASSLDHGGYTF.